The next 31 T cell receptor beta chains were all read from a single sample in a study of T cells in Graves' hyperthyroidism and ophthalmopathy (dated by TCRdb to between 2019 and 2020). Receptor amplification or capture employed multiplex PCR. This sample was sequenced with an Illumina HiSeq 2000. The TCR beta CDR3 regions were amplified from RNA transcripts. A first-round RT-PCR of the TCR CDR3 used the HTBI primer set with the Qiagen OneStep RT-PCR kit. TCRdb trimmed public reads at Q25 via fastp, called clones via MiXCR and kept in-frame beta chains. Here each entry gathers all rows of one CDR3 protein and keeps the most common genes and DNA. For this sample the table gives about 350,000 distinct CDR3 sequences, of which 11% to 15% were detected only once. The ten largest clones represent approximately 25% of the sample. Sequencing was done on a sample of blood. The receptors stem from a woman in her 30s with Graves' hyperthyroidism.

This clonotype was detected only a few times. The gene calls are TRBV7-9 and TRBJ2-1, with TRBD2 as a possible D gene (6 bases). In germline, CDR1 is SEHNR, CDR2 FQNEAQ (reference sequence). V was shortened by 5 bases and J by 2 bases, with 13 bases between the two germline ends. CDR3 length: 15 amino acids. The CDR3 nucleotides are TGTGCCAGCAGCCCCCGGGACTTCCCCTACAATGAGCAGTTCTTC. Amino acid sequence: CASSPRDFPYNEQFF. The variable domain in full, with the rest retrieved from reference TRBV7-9 and TRBJ2-1, is DTGVSQNPRHKITKRGQNVTFRCDPISEHNRLYWYRQTLGQGPEFLTYFQNEAQLEKSRLLSDRFSAERPKGSFSTLEIQRTEQGDSAMYLCASSPRDFPYNEQFFGPGTRLTVL.

The chain recombines TRBV30 with TRBJ2-1, with 7 bases matching TRBD2. CDR3 size: 13 residues. The V segment lost 4 bases and the J segment 7 bases; nucleotides outside the gene matches: 7. The germline V gene encodes CDR1 GTSNPN and CDR2 SVGIG (reference sequence). CDR3 sequence (DNA): TGTGCCTGGATGCGGCTAGCGGTGAATGAGCAGTTCTTC. This codes for CAWMRLAVNEQFF.

This clonotype was observed a few times. This chain uses TRBV28 with TRBJ2-7, with a weak D call TRBD1 (5 bases). Germline assignment: CDR1 MDHEN and CDR2 SYDVKM. Between the trimmed V and J ends, which lost 3 bases and 5 bases, there was a span of 14 bases. CDR3 length: 14 amino acids. The CDR3 sequence: CASSLVRGSHEQYF. The CDR3 DNA sequence: TGTGCCAGCAGTTTGGTAAGGGGTTCCCACGAGCAGTACTTC.

J is TRBJ2-7 and V is TRBV4-1; 8 bases align to TRBD1. V was pared by 4 bases and J by 4 bases, with 9 bases of the junction left unmatched. CDR3 length: 15 residues. CDR1 is MGHRA, CDR2 YSYEKL, per germline. The CDR3, as DNA: TGCGCCAGCAGCCGCGGGACAGGAAACGAATACGAGCAGTACTTC. Translation: CASSRGTGNEYEQYF.

This clonotype was counted at least ten times. This sequence joins TRBV20-1 and TRBJ1-2; D might be TRBD1 (6 bases). The CDR3 totals 14 residues. The germline V and J ends were trimmed by 5 bases and 4 bases, with 17 bases remaining between them. Germline CDR1 DFQATT, CDR2 SNEGSKA (reference sequence). CDR3 region: CSAPTGRGVYGYTF. CDR3 nucleotides: TGCAGTGCTCCTACAGGGAGGGGGGTCTATGGCTACACCTTC.

This clonotype was observed at least ten times. This rearrangement joins TRBV12-3 or TRBV12-4 to TRBJ2-4; TRBD1 aligns across 7 bases. CDR3 length: 14 amino acids. Unmatched junction bases numbered 2, after V lost 3 bases and J lost 3 bases. As DNA, the CDR3 is TGTGCCAGCAGTTTCGGGGACAGCAAAAACATTCAGTACTTC. This codes for CASSFGDSKNIQYF.

In regard to this clonotype: This may be a read error: a much more frequent sequence differs by one nucleotide. The rearrangement joins TRBV7-2 to TRBJ1-1; D gene uncertain. The V gene lost 2 bases and the J gene lost 11 bases, with 15 bases spanning the gap. This CDR3 has 13 amino acids. The germline V gene has CDR1 SGHTA and CDR2 FQGNSA. The CDR3: CASSLRSRREAFF. The CDR3 DNA is TGTGCCAGCAGCTTACGGTCGAGGCGGGAGGCTTTCTTT.

This clonotype has ten or more counts. The V and J genes are TRBV30 and TRBJ1-1; D ambiguous. CDR3 length: 13 amino acids. CDR1 is GTSNPN and CDR2 is SVGIG in the germline V gene (reference sequence). Trimming shortened V by 0 bases and J by 3 bases, and 8 bases separated the two germline ends. The CDR3: CAWSVLSDTEAFF. The CDR3 DNA sequence: TGTGCCTGGAGTGTTCTGTCAGACACTGAAGCTTTCTTT.

This clonotype came up many times. The rearrangement links TRBV2 to TRBJ2-5, with 8 bases identical to TRBD2. V was pared by 6 bases and J by 5 bases, with 11 bases of the junction left unmatched. Germline V gene data show CDR1 as SNHLY and CDR2 as FYNNEI. The CDR3 is made up of 15 amino acids. CDR3 DNA: TGTGCCAGCAGCCGGGGGAGCGGGAGAGGGGAGACCCAGTACTTC. It yields the protein CASSRGSGRGETQYF.

This chain uses TRBV7-2 with TRBJ1-6, with a possible D match to TRBD1 (5 bases). Trimming took 4 bases from V and 0 from J, leaving 13 bases between them. The CDR3 covers 17 residues. Germline lookup yields CDR1 SGHTA and CDR2 FQGNSA. The CDR3 region has the DNA TGTGCCAGCAGCTCGACCGGGGGGGGCTCCTATAATTCACCCCTCCACTTT. Its translation is CASSSTGGGSYNSPLHF. Full variable domain (rest looked up from reference TRBV7-2 and TRBJ1-6): GAGVSQSPSNKVTEKGKDVELRCDPISGHTALYWYRQSLGQGLEFLIYFQGNSAPDKSGLPSDRFSAERTGGSVSTLTIQRTQQEDSAVYLCASSSTGGGSYNSPLHFGNGTRLTVT.

This clonotype was picked up one time. A much larger clonotype is one base distant, so this may be a read error. V usage is TRBV12-3 or TRBV12-4 and J usage is TRBJ1-5, with TRBD1 as a possible D gene (5 bases). The CDR3 totals 12 residues. CDR3 coding DNA: TGTGCCGGCAGTTCGGGGGATCGGCCCCAGCATTTT. It encodes CAGSSGDRPQHF.

This clonotype was seen many times. The rearrangement uses TRBV27 and TRBJ2-1; 10 bases are shared with TRBD2. J gave up 2 bases and V 5 bases, and 3 bases lay outside the gene matches. CDR1 and CDR2 (germline): MNHEY, SMNVEV (reference sequence). The length of the CDR3 is 15 residues. CDR3 nucleotide sequence: TGTGCCAGCAGTGAAGCGGGAGGGCCCTACAATGAGCAGTTCTTC. Protein: CASSEAGGPYNEQFF.

This clonotype has just a few counts. V usage is TRBV19 and J usage is TRBJ2-3; 8 bases agree with TRBD2. Germline CDR1 reads LNHDA; CDR2 reads SQIVND (reference sequence). The CDR3 is 14 amino acids. Trimming cost V 6 bases and J 1 base; bases outside gene matches: 3. The CDR3 reads CASRRAGGTDTQYF. The CDR3 DNA reads as TGTGCCAGTAGGAGAGCGGGAGGCACAGATACGCAGTATTTT.

The rearrangement joins TRBV6-1 to TRBJ2-2; D gene uncertain. Per the germline V gene, CDR1 is MNHNS and CDR2 is SASEGT. The CDR3 runs to 15 residues. V shed 0 bases and J shed 3 bases, with 8 bases lying between them. Written as DNA, the CDR3 is TGTGCCAGCAGTGAAGCGCGAGGATACACCGGGGAGCTGTTTTTT. It yields the protein CASSEARGYTGELFF.

This clonotype appeared many times. The chain couples TRBV27 to TRBJ2-1, with 9 bases matching TRBD1. CDR1 and CDR2 (germline): MNHEY, SMNVEV (reference sequence). Unmatched junction bases numbered 12, after V lost 6 bases and J lost 0 bases. CDR3 length equals 18 residues. DNA of the CDR3: TGTGCCAGCAGCCCCGACAGGGGGAATTATGGCTCCTACAATGAGCAGTTCTTC. Amino acids: CASSPDRGNYGSYNEQFF.

V is TRBV20-1 and J is TRBJ2-3, with D perhaps matching TRBD1 (6 bases). Germline assignment: CDR1 DFQATT and CDR2 SNEGSKA (reference sequence). Trimming removed 5 bases at V and 0 bases at J, with 12 bases between. The length of the CDR3 is 14 residues. In DNA form, the CDR3 reads TGCAGTGCTGGTGACAGGCGAAGCACAGATACGCAGTATTTT. Encoded protein: CSAGDRRSTDTQYF.

CDR3 DNA sequence: TGTGCCAGCAGCCAGAAAGAGACCCAGTACTTC. This gives the protein CASSQKETQYF. V is TRBV3-1 and J is TRBJ2-5; D gene ambiguous. V was clipped by 3 bases and J by 3 bases, with 2 bases between them. Germline values: CDR1 LGHDT, CDR2 YNNKEL (reference sequence). The CDR3 runs 11 residues.

This clonotype was detected only a few times. V usage is TRBV19 and J usage is TRBJ2-1, with D possibly TRBD2 on 6 matching bases. Germline V gene lookup returns CDR1 LNHDA and CDR2 SQIVND (reference sequence). V lost 3 bases to trimming and J lost 7 bases, with 13 bases between them. The CDR3 loop spans 14 amino acids. The CDR3 sequence: CASSILAESNEQFF. The DNA for the CDR3 is TGTGCCAGTAGTATCTTAGCGGAGTCAAATGAGCAGTTCTTC.

This clonotype was detected many times. The V call is TRBV11-2, the J call TRBJ2-4, with 8 bases identical to TRBD2. This CDR3 comprises 16 residues. V shed 3 bases and J 5 bases; nucleotides not matched to a gene: 9. Germline CDR1 SGHAT, CDR2 FQNNGV. This CDR3 reads CASSFGTQRGQNIQYF. CDR3 DNA sequence: TGTGCCAGCAGCTTCGGGACCCAGCGGGGGCAAAACATTCAGTACTTC.

This clonotype was found a few times. The V gene is TRBV9, the J gene TRBJ1-5; D gene ambiguous. Germline CDR1 is SGDLS and CDR2 is YYNGEE. The CDR3 totals 14 residues. With 8 bases removed from V and 1 base from J, the gap between germline ends came to 13 bases. The CDR3 spells CARGYCESNQPQHF. Here the CDR3 DNA reads TGTGCCAGGGGATACTGTGAAAGCAATCAGCCCCAGCATTTT.

The sample holds many counts of this clonotype. The V and J genes are TRBV3-1 and TRBJ1-1; no definite D call. CDR3 length: 13 residues. Trimming pared 2 bases from V and 1 base from J, leaving 5 bases between. Germline CDR1 reads LGHDT; CDR2 reads YNNKEL (reference sequence). The CDR3 sequence: CASSQKGNTEAFF. Here the CDR3 DNA reads TGTGCCAGCAGCCAAAAGGGGAACACTGAAGCTTTCTTT. The complete variable domain, with remaining parts taken from reference TRBV3-1 and TRBJ1-1, reads DTAVSQTPKYLVTQMGNDKSIKCEQNLGHDTMYWYKQDSKKFLKIMFSYNNKELIINETVPNRFSPKSPDKAHLNLHINSLELGDSAVYFCASSQKGNTEAFFGQGTRLTVV.

This clonotype was recorded at least ten times. The J gene is TRBJ1-1, the V gene TRBV10-3; D gene unclear. V shed 2 bases and J shed 4 bases, with 8 bases lying between them. The CDR3 totals 13 residues. Germline V lookup: CDR1 ENHRY, CDR2 SYGVKD. DNA for the CDR3: TGTGCCATCAGTGAGGAGGTGGGCACTGAAGCTTTCTTT. This translates into CAISEEVGTEAFF.

The CDR3 coding sequence is TGTGCCAGCAGCTTGGTCGGGGCAGCAGGGGCCAACGTCCTGACTTTC. It translates to CASSLVGAAGANVLTF. This chain connects TRBV5-8 to TRBJ2-6; D possibly uses TRBD1 or TRBD2 (5 bases each). Between the trimmed V and J ends, which lost 0 bases and 4 bases, there was a span of 11 bases. CDR1 is SGHTS and CDR2 is YDEGEE in the germline V gene. The CDR3 runs 16 residues.

This clonotype was detected ten times or more. This rearrangement joins TRBV3-1 to TRBJ1-3, with D maybe TRBD1 (6 bases). The CDR3 has 14 residues. Per germline, CDR1 LGHDT and CDR2 YNNKEL (reference sequence). V lost 8 bases to trimming and J lost 0 bases, with 11 bases between them. CDR3 loop: CASGGRLSGNTIYF. The CDR3 DNA is TGTGCCAGCGGGGGCAGGCTCTCTGGAAACACCATATATTTT.

This chain uses TRBV6-5 with TRBJ2-3; TRBD1 might be the D (6 bases). V was trimmed by 2 bases and J by 5 bases, leaving 14 bases between them. CDR3 length equals 15 residues. The germline V gene encodes CDR1 MNHEY and CDR2 SVGAGI. The chain's CDR3 is CASSYGVGAGDTQYF. The CDR3 DNA reads TGTGCCAGCAGTTACGGCGTGGGGGCGGGAGATACGCAGTATTTT.

In this sample, this clonotype turned up many times. The chain uses TRBV2 and TRBJ2-5; D is undetermined. The CDR3 contains 13 residues. The V gene lost 6 bases and the J gene lost 0 bases, with 8 bases spanning the gap. Germline V gene lookup returns CDR1 SNHLY and CDR2 FYNNEI. The CDR3 sequence: CASSIDNQETQYF. CDR3 bases: TGTGCCAGCAGCATTGACAACCAAGAGACCCAGTACTTC.

This clonotype was seen many times. The chain uses TRBV12-3 or TRBV12-4 and TRBJ2-5, with 7 bases matching TRBD2. V shed 9 bases and J 2 bases; nucleotides not matched to a gene: 12. The length of the CDR3 is 15 residues. CDR3 sequence (DNA): TGTGCCAGTACCTCGGGGGGATCCGCACAAGAGACCCAGTACTTC. This translates into CASTSGGSAQETQYF.

This clonotype was seen ten or more times. This chain uses TRBV28 with TRBJ1-1; D might be TRBD1 (5 bases). This CDR3 region has 15 residues. Germline V CDR1 and CDR2: MDHEN, SYDVKM. Trimming took off 3 bases at V and 3 bases at J, with 14 bases between the two ends. The CDR3: CASSFAGRVDTEAFF. CDR3 bases: TGTGCCAGCAGTTTTGCGGGCAGGGTGGACACTGAAGCTTTCTTT.

Note on this clonotype: A much more abundant neighbour one base away suggests this may be a read error. The genes are TRBV15 and TRBJ2-1, with D possibly called TRBD1 or TRBD2 (5 bases each). The CDR3 spans 14 residues. Trimming took off 4 bases at V and 5 bases at J, with 12 bases between the two ends. Germline V CDR1 and CDR2: LNHNV, YYDKDF (reference sequence). The DNA for the CDR3 is TGTGCCACCAGCAAAATCGGGGCAGACAATGAGCAGTTCTTC. Protein product: CATSKIGADNEQFF.

This clonotype was seen repeatedly, ten times or more. The V call is TRBV11-2, the J call TRBJ2-5; 9 positions agree with TRBD2. J was trimmed by 2 bases and V by 5 bases; bases with no gene match: 6. The CDR3 totals 15 residues. The germline CDR1 and CDR2 sequences are SGHAT and FQNNGV. The CDR3 nucleotides are TGTGCCAGCAGCACCCGACTAGCGGAACAAGAGACCCAGTACTTC. Amino acid sequence: CASSTRLAEQETQYF. The whole variable domain, remainder taken from reference TRBV11-2 and TRBJ2-5, is EAGVAQSPRYKIIEKRQSVAFWCNPISGHATLYWYQQILGQGPKLLIQFQNNGVVDDSQLPKDRFSAERLKGVDSTLKIQPAKLEDSAVYLCASSTRLAEQETQYFGPGTRLLVL.

This clonotype occurred many times. V is TRBV29-1 and J is TRBJ2-5; D is unclear. Germline CDR1 SQVTM, CDR2 ANQGSEA. The V gene lost 4 bases and the J gene lost 0 bases, with 12 bases spanning the gap. The CDR3 extends over 14 amino acids. The DNA of the CDR3 is TGCAGCGTTGGTCCAGAGACATACCAAGAGACCCAGTACTTC. Amino acid sequence: CSVGPETYQETQYF.